This TCR beta chain was recorded in a study of T cells in tuberculosis. As for time point: new active TB diagnosis, blood taken before or within 7 days of starting treatment. Study observations and caveats: Active tuberculosis patients had shorter CDR3-alpha; the beta difference was nonsignificant. Active tuberculosis alpha repertoires lay closer to GMM-specific TCRs than controls'.

TCRdb's table, derived via immunoSEQ multiplex PCR, lists solely in-frame clones and lacks some. The data contain 20,000 to 25,000 clones, roughly 88% of them singletons. Details on this clone: Its antigen is still unknown.

This CDR3 comprises 15 residues. Trimming took 2 bases from V and 6 from J; bases not matched to a gene: 6. Germline values: CDR1 WSHSY, CDR2 SAAADI. The specimen comprised PBMCs, sampled at tuberculosis diagnosis. The TCR originated in an adult with tuberculosis. The chain has TRBV10-2 and TRBJ2-1; 8 positions match TRBD1. In DNA form, the CDR3 reads TGCGCCAGCAGTGAGCGGCAGGGGGCGATCAATGAGCAGTTCTTC. It is translated as CASSERQGAINEQFF.